The 16 T cell receptor beta chains reported below all come from one sample, sequenced in a study of blood T cell repertoires in COVID-19. Some clones are missing from TCRdb's copy, which holds only in-frame ones; the method was immunoSEQ multiplex PCR. The table records 450,000 to 500,000 clones, 70% to 90% of them present only once. Sequencing was performed on peripheral blood. The source of these receptors is a human donor in a cohort sampled during active COVID-19.

The chain joins TRBV7-2 to TRBJ2-5; 7 positions match TRBD1. The CDR3 has 12 residues. V was clipped by 1 base and J by 14 bases; unmatched bases: 7. Germline CDR1 and CDR2: SGHTA and FQGNSA. The CDR3 coding sequence is TGTGCCAGCAGCTTAGGACAGGGCCAGAGCTACTTC. Protein: CASSLGQGQSYF.

V and J are TRBV6-5 and TRBJ1-2; 10 bases are shared with TRBD1. Per the germline V gene, CDR1 is MNHEY and CDR2 is SVGAGI. Germline trimming cut 4 bases from V and 8 bases from J; bases unmatched to any gene: 4. The CDR3 has 13 amino acids. In DNA, the CDR3 is TGTGCCAGCAGTTTGGGACAGGGGAGCGGCTACACCTTC. Protein: CASSLGQGSGYTF.

The V gene is TRBV28, the J gene TRBJ2-7; TRBD2 matches at 12 bases. The CDR3 loop spans 13 amino acids. V lost 10 bases and J lost 2; bases outside the gene matches: 3. Looked up from germline, CDR1 is MDHEN and CDR2 is SYDVKM. Written as DNA, the CDR3 is TGTGCCAACGGACTAGCGGGACCCTACGAGCAGTACTTC. Translated, it gives CANGLAGPYEQYF.

The V and J genes are TRBV10-3 and TRBJ1-1; 10 positions agree with TRBD1. This CDR3 spans 15 amino acids. Germline CDR1 and CDR2: ENHRY and SYGVKD. V was pared by 6 bases and J by 1 base, with 5 bases of the junction left unmatched. The CDR3 DNA reads as TGTGCCATCAGAGATAGGGACAGGGGGAACACTGAAGCTTTCTTT. The encoded protein is CAIRDRDRGNTEAFF.

The chain joins TRBV15 to TRBJ1-2; 7 bases fit TRBD1. The germline V gene encodes CDR1 LNHNV and CDR2 YYDKDF (reference sequence). CDR3 size: 17 residues. Unmatched junction bases numbered 12, after V lost 0 bases and J lost 5 bases. The DNA for the CDR3 is TGTGCCACCAGCAGAGATCTCGGGACAGAGATAAATTATGGCTACACCTTC. Protein product: CATSRDLGTEINYGYTF.

This clone has just one count. V is TRBV9 and J is TRBJ2-7, with TRBD1 identical over 9 bases. Germline CDR1 reads SGDLS; CDR2 reads YYNGEE. The trim removed 4 bases at V and 5 bases at J, leaving 7 bases unmatched. The CDR3 is made up of 14 amino acids. Here the CDR3 DNA reads TGTGCCAGCAGCCCTGGGACAGGGATCGACGAGCAGTACTTC. Its protein product is CASSPGTGIDEQYF. The full variable domain, rest sourced from reference TRBV9 and TRBJ2-7, is DSGVTQTPKHLITATGQRVTLRCSPRSGDLSVYWYQQSLDQGLQFLIQYYNGEERAKGNILERFSAQQFPDLHSELNLSSLELGDSALYFCASSPGTGIDEQYFGPGTRLTVT.

V and J are TRBV2 and TRBJ1-5; D is perhaps TRBD1 (5 bases). In germline, CDR1 is SNHLY, CDR2 FYNNEI. The V end was cut by 6 bases, the J end by 7 bases, with 13 bases between. The CDR3 sequence is 13 residues long. CDR3 residues: CASSSGGSQPQHF. The CDR3 DNA follows: TGTGCCAGCAGCTCGGGGGGATCCCAGCCCCAGCATTTT.

The V call is TRBV15, the J call TRBJ1-3; the D gene is possibly TRBD1 (6 bases). CDR1 and CDR2 from the germline V gene are LNHNV and YYDKDF (reference sequence). The CDR3 sequence is 17 residues long. Trimming cost V 4 bases and J 0 bases, with 16 bases left between them. The CDR3 is CATSKRAGTLSGNTIYF. DNA of the CDR3: TGTGCCACCAGCAAAAGAGCCGGGACACTCTCTGGAAACACCATATATTTT.

As for this clone: This sample also contains other DNA sequences that code for the same CDR3. The rearrangement joins TRBV5-1 to TRBJ2-7, with a possible D match to TRBD2 (6 bases). Trimming took off 0 bases at V and 3 bases at J, with 7 bases between the two ends. Germline V CDR1 and CDR2: SGHRS, YFSETQ. This CDR3 spans 13 amino acids. DNA for the CDR3: TGCGCCAGCAGCTTGGAGGGACTCTACGAGCAGTACTTC. Translating gives CASSLEGLYEQYF.

This rearrangement joins TRBV2 to TRBJ2-5; maybe TRBD2 (6 bases). The CDR3 sequence is 14 residues long. The V gene lost 11 bases and the J gene lost 5 bases, with 21 bases spanning the gap. Germline V gene lookup returns CDR1 SNHLY and CDR2 FYNNEI. CDR3 protein: CAAQAGTWEETQYF. The CDR3 DNA reads TGTGCCGCCCAGGCGGGGACTTGGGAGGAGACCCAGTACTTC.

The chain links TRBV11-1 to TRBJ2-3; 7 bases line up with TRBD2. Germline V CDR1 and CDR2: SGHAT, FQDESV (reference sequence). The CDR3 sequence is 14 residues long. V shed 7 bases, J shed 5 bases, and the junction held 9 bases outside the gene matches. In nucleotides, the CDR3 is TGTGCCAGCATCATAGGACTAGATGGAGATACGCAGTATTTT. Translation: CASIIGLDGDTQYF.

The chain carries TRBV7-9 and TRBJ2-5, with TRBD2 matching 10 bases. Germline V gene data show CDR1 as SEHNR and CDR2 as FQNEAQ (reference sequence). This CDR3 comprises 16 residues. V was clipped by 5 bases and J by 4 bases; unmatched bases: 10. This CDR3 is CASSLGLAGDGETQYF. The CDR3 region has the DNA TGTGCCAGCAGCCTGGGGCTAGCGGGAGACGGAGAGACCCAGTACTTC. Full variable domain (missing parts from reference TRBV7-9 and TRBJ2-5): DTGVSQNPRHKITKRGQNVTFRCDPISEHNRLYWYRQTLGQGPEFLTYFQNEAQLEKSRLLSDRFSAERPKGSFSTLEIQRTEQGDSAMYLCASSLGLAGDGETQYFGPGTRLLVL.

The V and J genes are TRBV10-3 and TRBJ1-4, with a tentative D call TRBD1 (6 bases). The V end lost 3 bases, the J end lost 6 bases, and 11 bases lay between the germline ends. Germline lookup yields CDR1 ENHRY and CDR2 SYGVKD. The CDR3 loop spans 14 amino acids. The CDR3 bases are TGTGCCATCAGTGAAGGGGGGGAATATGAAAAACTGTTTTTT. Its protein is CAISEGGEYEKLFF.

V and J are TRBV5-5 and TRBJ2-1; D ambiguous. This CDR3 region has 14 residues. The germline V gene encodes CDR1 SGHKS and CDR2 YYEKEE (reference sequence). Trimming stripped 4 bases from V and 8 bases from J, with 16 bases between. CDR3 protein: CASSPPNRLDEQFF. DNA for the CDR3: TGTGCCAGCAGCCCACCCAATCGGTTAGATGAGCAGTTCTTC.

This clone turned up a few times. J is TRBJ2-1 and V is TRBV4-1; D gene unclear. CDR1 is MGHRA, CDR2 YSYEKL, per germline. CDR3 length: 11 amino acids. V dropped 2 bases and J dropped 7 bases, with 3 bases sitting between them. The CDR3 region is CASSQSNEQFF. Written as DNA, the CDR3 is TGCGCCAGCAGCCAATCAAATGAGCAGTTCTTC.

CDR3 nucleotide sequence: TGTGCCAGCAGCCAACCGACCGCGGCAGGGCTGAGCTATGGCTACACCTTC. Translation: CASSQPTAAGLSYGYTF. The chain carries TRBV3-1 (or the pseudogene TRBV3-2) and TRBJ1-2; TRBD1 is a possible D gene (5 bases). This CDR3 spans 17 amino acids. The germline gives CDR1 LGHDT, CDR2 YNNKEL (reference sequence). V shed 2 bases and J shed 4 bases, with 20 bases lying between them.